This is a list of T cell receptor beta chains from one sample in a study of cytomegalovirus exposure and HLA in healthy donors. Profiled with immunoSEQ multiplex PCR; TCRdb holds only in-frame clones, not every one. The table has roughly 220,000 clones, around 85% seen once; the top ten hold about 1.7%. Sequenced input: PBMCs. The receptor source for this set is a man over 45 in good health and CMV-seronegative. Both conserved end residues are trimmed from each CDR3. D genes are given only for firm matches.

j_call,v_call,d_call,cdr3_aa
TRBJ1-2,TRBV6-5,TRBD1,ASRPRGQATYGYT
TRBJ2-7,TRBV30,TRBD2,AWSVLAGVNEQY
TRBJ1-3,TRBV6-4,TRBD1,ATRGSSGNTIY
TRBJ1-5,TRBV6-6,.,ASSLLGASNQPQH
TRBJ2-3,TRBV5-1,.,ASSEVFFGTDTQY
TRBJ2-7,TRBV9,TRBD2,ASSSRVSGRLNEQY
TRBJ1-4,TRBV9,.,ASSAGSITATNEKLF
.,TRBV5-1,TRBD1,ASSLVETGGYEQY
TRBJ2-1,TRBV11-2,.,ASSLEGLPQQF
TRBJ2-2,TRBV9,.,ASSVDHSKKTGELF
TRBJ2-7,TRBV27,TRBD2,ASSPIARERYEQY
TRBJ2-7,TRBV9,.,ASSNRDYEQY
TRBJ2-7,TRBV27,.,ASSLGGLYEQY
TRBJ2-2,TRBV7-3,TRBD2,ASSHTIPRTSGRSGELF
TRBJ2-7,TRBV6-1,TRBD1,ASSEPRRQGGYEQY
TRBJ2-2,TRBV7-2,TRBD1,ASSWTGLLNTGELF
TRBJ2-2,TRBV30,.,AWKSDYNTGELF
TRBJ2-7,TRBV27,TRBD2,ASRRTSGLRDEQY
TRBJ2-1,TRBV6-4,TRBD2,ASSDRYGSGRYEQF
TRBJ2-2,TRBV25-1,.,ASSGGGWGGGLFRGAV
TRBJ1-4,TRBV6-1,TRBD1,ASSEDRGEKLF
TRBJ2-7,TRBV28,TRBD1,ASSFMGQGAREQY
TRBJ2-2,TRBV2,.,ASSDRVNTGELF
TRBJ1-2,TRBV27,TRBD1,ASSQRQGSGYT
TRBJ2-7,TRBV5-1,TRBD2,ASSLASGSNEQY
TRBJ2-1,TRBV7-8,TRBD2,AGKEREVGEQF
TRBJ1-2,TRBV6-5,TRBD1,ASSYSRTGGNYGYT
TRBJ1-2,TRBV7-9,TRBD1,ASSLRIDRGTGYGYT
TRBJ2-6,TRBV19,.,ASSTPTGANVLT
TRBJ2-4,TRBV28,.,ASSLTGRAKNIQY